This TCR beta chain was captured in a study of CD8 T cells in ankylosing spondylitis. Overall study results and limits: Relatively scarce in peripheral blood, disease-linked clones were CD8+. It appeared that ankylosing spondylitis blood was characterized by a TCR beta motif of several highly homologous variants.

Construction of TCR beta libraries was performed using quantitative 5'-RACE with molecular barcodes. TCRdb used MiXCR to reprocess the 5' RACE reads, holding one entry per CDR3 protein. In the table there are under 250,000 distinct CDR3 sequences, 32% of which are singletons. The CDR3 is 13 residues long. V gave up 2 bases and J gave up 0 bases, with 3 bases separating them. This clonotype was observed at least ten times. Its antigen is as yet unknown. Source material: blood, either unsorted or a sorted T cell fraction (not recorded which). The chain recombines TRBV12-3 or TRBV12-4 with TRBJ2-3; no clear D. The origin of this receptor is a male donor with ankylosing spondylitis or in good health (not recorded which). The CDR3 DNA reads TGTGCCAGCAGTTTAAGGAGCACAGATACGCAGTATTTT. Translation: CASSLRSTDTQYF.